Below, 18 T cell receptor beta chains from the same sample are listed, as sequenced in a study of T-cell memory formation after mild COVID-19. TCRdb re-derived calls from the 5' RACE reads in MiXCR, one entry per CDR3 protein. The profile shows approximately 300,000 distinct CDR3 sequences, roughly 21% of them singletons. The material sequenced was PBMCs or a T cell subset sorted from them (not recorded which). These receptors all come from a man aged 18 to 29 who had mild COVID-19 (a few samples of this study predate the infection). Cell type and time point are not known.

V and J are TRBV18 and TRBJ1-5; D is undetermined. The length of the CDR3 is 13 residues. Germline V gene lookup returns CDR1 KGHSH and CDR2 LQKENI. Trimming removed 2 bases at V and 4 bases at J, with 6 bases between. CDR3 bases: TGTGCCAGCTCACCAGGGGAAAATCAGCCCCAGCATTTT. Translating it yields CASSPGENQPQHF.

This clonotype was seen only once. The chain employs TRBV4-2 and TRBJ2-1, with D perhaps matching TRBD2 (6 bases). V lost 1 base to trimming and J lost 0 bases, with 10 bases between them. CDR3 size: 16 residues. From germline, CDR1 is LGHNA and CDR2 YNFKEQ. The CDR3 loop reads CASSQGFSGSYNEQFF. CDR3 in DNA: TGTGCCAGCAGCCAAGGTTTTAGCGGCTCCTACAATGAGCAGTTCTTC.

This clonotype was seen more than once but under ten times. The V gene is TRBV5-6, the J gene TRBJ2-7; a weak D match, TRBD1 (6 bases). The germline gives CDR1 SGHDT, CDR2 YYEEEE. This CDR3 has 12 residues. V was pared by 4 bases and J by 4 bases, with 9 bases between. This CDR3 is CASSMGTYEQYV. The CDR3 coding sequence is TGTGCCAGCAGCATGGGGACATACGAGCAGTACGTC.

The table lists this clonotype with a few counts. J is TRBJ1-2 and V is TRBV4-3, with D uncertain. V lost 1 base, J lost 2 bases, and 8 bases lay in between. The CDR3 loop spans 14 amino acids. CDR1 is LGHNA and CDR2 is YSLEER in the germline V gene. CDR3 region: CASSQVPPNYGYTF. For the CDR3, the DNA is TGCGCCAGCAGCCAAGTTCCCCCAAACTATGGCTACACCTTC.

The rearrangement links TRBV2 to TRBJ2-3; no firm D call. Trimming shortened V by 7 bases and J by 0 bases, and 5 bases separated the two germline ends. This CDR3 is 12 amino acids long. Germline V gene data show CDR1 as SNHLY and CDR2 as FYNNEI. CDR3 sequence: CASIESTDTQYF. The CDR3, as DNA: TGTGCCAGCATCGAAAGCACAGATACGCAGTATTTT.

This clonotype was seen only a few times. The CDR3 sequence: CASSQDRLEGRDRDIQYF. CDR3 nucleotide sequence: TGCGCCAGCAGCCAAGATAGGTTAGAGGGAAGAGATCGGGACATTCAGTACTTC. The chain couples TRBV4-3 to TRBJ2-4; the D gene is possibly TRBD2 (5 bases). CDR1 and CDR2 (germline): LGHNA, YSLEER. This CDR3 is 18 amino acids long. V lost 0 bases and J lost 8, with 23 bases in between.

The chain links TRBV7-9 to TRBJ2-7; D perhaps matches TRBD1 (6 bases). CDR1 is SEHNR and CDR2 is FQNEAQ in the germline V gene (reference sequence). This CDR3 is built from 13 residues. With 2 bases removed from V and 5 bases from J, the gap between germline ends came to 10 bases. The CDR3 DNA reads as TGTGCCAGCAGCTTACGGGCAGGGGACGAGCAGTACTTC. Its translation is CASSLRAGDEQYF.

The rearrangement uses TRBV5-1 and TRBJ1-4; no definite D call. In germline, CDR1 is SGHRS, CDR2 YFSETQ. Trimming removed 0 bases at V and 5 bases at J, with 14 bases between. The CDR3 runs to 16 residues. The CDR3 loop reads CASSLVAPTLNEKLFF. The CDR3 coding sequence is TGCGCCAGCAGCTTGGTGGCACCAACGCTGAATGAAAAACTGTTTTTT. Full variable domain (missing parts from reference TRBV5-1 and TRBJ1-4): KAGVTQTPRYLIKTRGQQVTLSCSPISGHRSVSWYQQTPGQGLQFLFEYFSETQRNKGNFPGRFSGRQFSNSRSEMNVSTLELGDSALYLCASSLVAPTLNEKLFFGSGTQLSVL.

The chain combines TRBV7-9 with TRBJ2-4, with 12 bases aligning to TRBD1. CDR3 length equals 14 residues. The ends lost 4 bases at V and 9 bases at J; junction bases unmatched: 4. Germline values: CDR1 SEHNR, CDR2 FQNEAQ (reference sequence). This CDR3 is CASSWGQGAGIQYF. The CDR3 DNA is TGTGCCAGCAGCTGGGGACAGGGGGCAGGCATTCAGTACTTC.

V is TRBV7-9 and J is TRBJ2-2; 8 nucleotides agree with TRBD2. The CDR3 loop spans 16 amino acids. Germline assignment: CDR1 SEHNR and CDR2 FQNEAQ (reference sequence). Trimming at V came to 5 bases and at J to 0 bases, leaving 5 bases not matched to a gene. CDR3 DNA: TGTGCCAGCAGCACTCCGGGACTAGCGAACACCGGGGAGCTGTTTTTT. This codes for CASSTPGLANTGELFF.

This clonotype appeared a few times. The chain uses TRBV11-2 and TRBJ2-3; D not resolved. The CDR3 totals 14 residues. With 5 bases removed from V and 0 bases from J, the gap between germline ends came to 9 bases. The germline V gene encodes CDR1 SGHAT and CDR2 FQNNGV. CDR3 sequence: CASSPLSSTDTQYF. DNA of the CDR3: TGTGCCAGCAGCCCCCTATCTAGCACAGATACGCAGTATTTT.

V gene TRBV12-3 or TRBV12-4 combines with J gene TRBJ2-7; weak D call: TRBD1 (5 bases). V lost 3 bases to trimming and J lost 0 bases, with 6 bases between them. The CDR3 consists of 13 residues. The DNA for the CDR3 is TGTGCCAGCAGTTTCCAGGGCTCCTACGAGCAGTACTTC. It codes for CASSFQGSYEQYF.

This clonotype was seen only a few times. The chain recombines TRBV12-3 or TRBV12-4 with TRBJ1-2; a possible D gene is TRBD1 (5 bases). This CDR3 region has 14 residues. V was clipped by 4 bases and J by 7 bases, with 16 bases between them. CDR3 nucleotide sequence: TGTGCCAGCAGTTGGGGCAGGGTTGCCGGTGGCTACACCTTC. This gives the protein CASSWGRVAGGYTF.

This clonotype has a handful of counts. The chain is built from TRBV5-1 and TRBJ2-1, with 7 bases that match TRBD1. V was clipped by 4 bases and J by 3 bases; unmatched bases: 4. Germline lookup yields CDR1 SGHRS and CDR2 YFSETQ. The CDR3 spans 14 residues. CDR3 protein: CASSRRTGYNEQFF. In DNA form, the CDR3 reads TGCGCCAGCAGCCGGAGGACAGGCTACAATGAGCAGTTCTTC.

This clonotype appeared many times. The V gene is TRBV4-3, the J gene TRBJ2-5; no firm D call. Trimming pared 0 bases from V and 11 bases from J, leaving 13 bases between. CDR3 length: 13 amino acids. CDR1 and CDR2 from the germline V gene are LGHNA and YSLEER. The CDR3 DNA follows: TGCGCCAGCAGCCAAGAAACTTGGGGAACGCAGTACTTC. This codes for CASSQETWGTQYF.

The J gene is TRBJ1-1, the V gene TRBV29-1; no clear D gene. The germline V gene encodes CDR1 SQVTM and CDR2 ANQGSEA. V lost 5 bases and J 5 bases, leaving 12 bases between the germline ends. The CDR3 extends over 12 amino acids. The CDR3 here is CSVRFSGTEAFF. The CDR3, as DNA: TGCAGCGTTCGATTCAGTGGGACTGAAGCTTTCTTT.

This chain connects TRBV5-6 to TRBJ2-7, with TRBD1 matching over 7 bases. This CDR3 is 16 amino acids long. CDR1 is SGHDT, CDR2 YYEEEE, per germline. Trimming took 4 bases from V and 6 from J; bases not matched to a gene: 16. The CDR3 coding sequence is TGTGCCAGCAGCGAACTCGACAGGGCTTGGACGTTCGAGCAGTACTTC. Its protein product is CASSELDRAWTFEQYF. Together with reference TRBV5-6 and TRBJ2-7, the CDR3 gives the full variable domain: DAGVTQSPTHLIKTRGQQVTLRCSPKSGHDTVSWYQQALGQGPQFIFQYYEEEERQRGNFPDRFSGHQFPNYSSELNVNALLLGDSALYLCASSELDRAWTFEQYFGPGTRLTVT.

A few counts support this clonotype. The chain links TRBV7-9 to TRBJ2-4; 7 positions match TRBD2. V trimming: 4 bases; J trimming: 6 bases; junction bases outside the gene matches: 3. Germline V gives CDR1 SEHNR, CDR2 FQNEAQ (reference sequence). The CDR3 spans 13 residues. CDR3 in DNA: TGTGCCAGCAGCTGGTCGGGGGGAAACATTCAGTACTTC. Translating gives CASSWSGGNIQYF.